This T cell receptor beta chain was obtained from a study of memory CD4+ T cells and cytomegalovirus serostatus. Across the study: Of the healthy Belgian adults, under 10 were CMV seropositive and approximately 25 seronegative.

Details on this clone: Its antigen is unknown.

Single viable CD3+CD4+CD8-CD45RO+ cells were sorted as the memory CD4+ T cells. This CDR3 region has 15 residues. The trim removed 1 base at V and 0 bases at J, leaving 1 base unmatched. CDR1 SGHAT and CDR2 FQNNGV come from the germline V gene. Study-level findings and limits: Each of around 69 CMV-associated TCRbeta sequences occurred in one to five individuals.

Profiling relied on immunoSEQ multiplex PCR, and the TCRdb table lists in-frame clones only, not all of them. The table includes under 100,000 clones, around 80% detected once. The chain uses TRBV11-2 and TRBJ2-3; TRBD2 agrees at 7 bases. This TCR derives from an adult in good health and CMV-seronegative. Sequencing was performed on memory CD4+ T cells from blood. The CDR3, as DNA: TGTGCCAGCAGCTTAGGCGGGGGTAGCACAGATACGCAGTATTTT. Amino acids: CASSLGGGSTDTQYF. The full variable domain, with the rest looked up from reference TRBV11-2 and TRBJ2-3, is EAGVAQSPRYKIIEKRQSVAFWCNPISGHATLYWYQQILGQGPKLLIQFQNNGVVDDSQLPKDRFSAERLKGVDSTLKIQPAKLEDSAVYLCASSLGGGSTDTQYFGPGTRLTVL.